This is a list of T cell receptor beta chains from one sample in a study of post-analysis software for immune sequencing data. MiXCR, run by TCRdb on the PCR reads, gives a single entry per CDR3 protein. The data hold 650,000 to 900,000 distinct CDR3 sequences, with around 45% observed a single time. Sequencing was performed on blood. The origin of the receptors is a girl between 5 and 17 years old with multiple sclerosis. CDR3s include the opening cysteine and the closing phenylalanine or tryptophan. Clone sizes are given selectively: once, few, many, or a class where the clone is expanded.

TRBJ2-5 NA TRBV5-1 CASGAESRETQYF
TRBJ1-4 few TRBV5-1 CASSLAKTTNEKLFF
TRBJ1-4 once TRBV12-3/TRBV12-4 CASSLGQRPPFF
TRBJ1-2 NA TRBV13 CASSRTPGLPGYGYTF
TRBJ2-3 NA TRBV6-4 CASSERWGDTQYF
TRBJ2-5 few TRBV20-1 CSARSQETQYF
TRBJ1-5 NA TRBV12-3/TRBV12-4 CASSGTEQPQHF
TRBJ2-1 NA TRBV29-1 CSGGQGRNEQFF
TRBJ2-3 many TRBV28 CASSLGVVTDTQYF
TRBJ2-5 many TRBV13 CASSLFVQETQYF
TRBJ2-5 NA TRBV25-1 CASSEYAGTGETQYF
TRBJ2-6 few TRBV19 CASSLLPGANVLTF
TRBJ1-2 NA TRBV12-5 CASGISPSYGYTF
TRBJ2-7 NA TRBV6-6 CASTPTWGAYEQYF
TRBJ2-3 NA TRBV7-3 CAAGPRAGRSDTQYF
NA NA TRBV5-5 CASRATGSPVWAYEQYF
TRBJ2-1 many TRBV28 CASSSNEQFF
TRBJ2-1 NA TRBV5-1 CTSSSGLAGYNEQFF
TRBJ2-1 many TRBV12-3/TRBV12-4 CASSFGTSLGEQFF
TRBJ1-4 few TRBV7-9 CASSLEAEKLFF
TRBJ2-1 NA TRBV7-8 CASGEWTGQETQFF
TRBJ2-1 NA TRBV29-1 CSIRSYNEQFF
TRBJ1-1 NA TRBV2 CASSITDPPNAEAFF
TRBJ2-1 NA TRBV3-1 CASSQRGQGRYNEQFF
TRBJ2-7 many TRBV6-5 CASSPRDYSYEQYF
TRBJ2-2 NA TRBV20-1 CSARDLGGRANTGELFF